The rows below give T cell receptor beta chains drawn from one sample of a study of monozygotic twins with cystic fibrosis. Libraries were prepared by immunoSEQ multiplex PCR; TCRdb keeps only in-frame clonotypes and omits some of them. In the table there are around 25,000 clones, about 91% of which are singletons. Sequencing was performed on blood. Every receptor here comes from a girl aged 2 to 9 with cystic fibrosis. The CDR3 runs from the conserved cysteine through the conserved F or W. A D gene is named only where the DNA matches it firmly. Size is stated for part of the rows, as once, few or many counts, or as a class when the clone is expanded.

clone_size: .; v_call: TRBV15; d_call: .; j_call: TRBJ2-2; cdr3_nt: TGTGCCACCAGCACAGGCCCAAGGAGAGACACCGGGGAGCTGTTTTTT; cdr3_aa: CATSTGPRRDTGELFF
clone_size: once; v_call: TRBV18; d_call: .; j_call: TRBJ1-1; cdr3_nt: TGTGCCAGCTCACCACCCACAGGGCGGGGGACTGAAGCTTTCTTT; cdr3_aa: CASSPPTGRGTEAFF
clone_size: .; v_call: TRBV6-5; d_call: TRBD2; j_call: TRBJ2-7; cdr3_nt: TGTGCCAGCACCAGAGGCCCTAGCGGATACGAGCAGTACTTC; cdr3_aa: CASTRGPSGYEQYF
clone_size: .; v_call: TRBV30; d_call: TRBD2; j_call: TRBJ2-3; cdr3_nt: TGTGCCTGCCCTTCTAGCGGGGGTGGCACAGATACGCAGTATTTT; cdr3_aa: CACPSSGGGTDTQYF
clone_size: .; v_call: TRBV30; d_call: TRBD1; j_call: TRBJ2-7; cdr3_nt: TGTGCCTGGAGTGTCGGACAGGGGGTAGGCGAGCAGTACTTC; cdr3_aa: CAWSVGQGVGEQYF
clone_size: .; v_call: TRBV6-1; d_call: .; j_call: TRBJ2-5; cdr3_nt: TGTGCCAGCAGCCACGGTGGGGCGGGCCAAGAGACCCAGTACTTC; cdr3_aa: CASSHGGAGQETQYF
clone_size: .; v_call: TRBV5-6; d_call: .; j_call: TRBJ2-7; cdr3_nt: TGTGCCAGCAGCTTGGTCGGCGGCAGCCACTCCTACGAGCAGTACTTC; cdr3_aa: CASSLVGGSHSYEQYF
clone_size: .; v_call: TRBV7-2; d_call: TRBD2; j_call: TRBJ2-7; cdr3_nt: TGTGCCAGCAGCTTAGAGGGAGAAGGGACTACAGACGAGCAGTACTTC; cdr3_aa: CASSLEGEGTTDEQYF
clone_size: .; v_call: TRBV15; d_call: TRBD1; j_call: TRBJ1-1; cdr3_nt: TGTGCCACCAGCAGAGCCCAGGGGGCGACTGAAGCTTTCTTT; cdr3_aa: CATSRAQGATEAFF
clone_size: once; v_call: TRBV13; d_call: TRBD1; j_call: TRBJ1-1; cdr3_nt: TGTGCCAGCAGCCCACAGGGGGCAAACACTGAAGCTTTCTTT; cdr3_aa: CASSPQGANTEAFF
clone_size: .; v_call: TRBV9; d_call: .; j_call: TRBJ2-7; cdr3_nt: TGTGCCAGCAGCCCTATGGGTGGTCTTTACGAGCAGTACTTC; cdr3_aa: CASSPMGGLYEQYF
clone_size: .; v_call: TRBV9; d_call: .; j_call: TRBJ1-3; cdr3_nt: TGTGCCAGCAGCTCGACATTGGGTGGAAACACCATATATTTT; cdr3_aa: CASSSTLGGNTIYF
clone_size: .; v_call: TRBV27; d_call: TRBD1; j_call: TRBJ1-6; cdr3_nt: TGTGCCAGCGGCCCCACAGGGGGACTATTGACCCTCCACTTT; cdr3_aa: CASGPTGGLLTLHF
clone_size: .; v_call: TRBV18; d_call: TRBD2; j_call: TRBJ2-7; cdr3_nt: TGTGCCAGCTCACCACCGGGAATAGCGGGGGACCAGCCAGTTATCTTCTTC; cdr3_aa: CASSPPGIAGDQPVIFF
clone_size: .; v_call: TRBV6-6; d_call: .; j_call: TRBJ1-2; cdr3_nt: TGTGCCAGCAGTTCGGTTACCTATGGCTACACCTTC; cdr3_aa: CASSSVTYGYTF
clone_size: .; v_call: TRBV7-2; d_call: .; j_call: TRBJ1-1; cdr3_nt: TGTGCCAGCAGCTTAGTAGCCGACTTGGCGACTGAAGCTTTCTTT; cdr3_aa: CASSLVADLATEAFF
clone_size: .; v_call: TRBV2; d_call: TRBD1; j_call: TRBJ1-4; cdr3_nt: TGTGCCAGCAAGCCAGGGGGGGTTGAAAAACTGTTTTTT; cdr3_aa: CASKPGGVEKLFF
clone_size: .; v_call: TRBV6-5; d_call: TRBD2; j_call: TRBJ2-5; cdr3_nt: TGTGCCAGTTCAACTAGCGGGGGGGAAATCGAGACCCAGTACTTC; cdr3_aa: CASSTSGGEIETQYF
clone_size: .; v_call: TRBV7-9; d_call: .; j_call: TRBJ1-3; cdr3_nt: TGTGCCAGCAGCTTATGGGCTTGGGACACCATATATTTT; cdr3_aa: CASSLWAWDTIYF
clone_size: once; v_call: TRBV6-5; d_call: .; j_call: TRBJ1-1; cdr3_nt: TGTGCCAGCAGTTTCGGAGTCGGATGGGCTTTCTTT; cdr3_aa: CASSFGVGWAFF
clone_size: .; v_call: TRBV6-1; d_call: .; j_call: TRBJ1-1; cdr3_nt: TGTGCCAGCAGTGAACGAACGGGCCCGAACACTGAAGCTTTCTTT; cdr3_aa: CASSERTGPNTEAFF
clone_size: .; v_call: TRBV5-6; d_call: .; j_call: TRBJ2-6; cdr3_nt: TGTGCCAGCAGTCTCACAGACTCTGGGGCCAACGTCCTGACTTTC; cdr3_aa: CASSLTDSGANVLTF
clone_size: .; v_call: TRBV6-5; d_call: TRBD2; j_call: TRBJ2-7; cdr3_nt: TGTGCCAGCAGCCCCTCGAGCGGGGGCCCCTACGAGCAGTACTTC; cdr3_aa: CASSPSSGGPYEQYF
clone_size: .; v_call: TRBV6-5; d_call: .; j_call: TRBJ1-1; cdr3_nt: TGTGCCAGCGGTGGCAACACTGAAGCTTTCTTT; cdr3_aa: CASGGNTEAFF
clone_size: .; v_call: TRBV5-4; d_call: TRBD1; j_call: TRBJ2-1; cdr3_nt: TGTGCCAGCAGCATAACAGGGGGAGGTGAGCAGTTCTTC; cdr3_aa: CASSITGGGEQFF
clone_size: once; v_call: TRBV6-1; d_call: .; j_call: TRBJ1-1; cdr3_nt: TGTGCCAGCTTTGGTCTCAGGGGAGCTTTCTTT; cdr3_aa: CASFGLRGAFF
clone_size: .; v_call: TRBV20-1; d_call: .; j_call: TRBJ1-2; cdr3_nt: TGCAGTGCTATGCCGCTTTATGGCTACACCTTC; cdr3_aa: CSAMPLYGYTF
clone_size: .; v_call: TRBV18; d_call: .; j_call: TRBJ2-2; cdr3_nt: TGTGCCAGCTCACGCCAAGGGAATTCAGCGAACACCGGGGAGCTGTTTTTT; cdr3_aa: CASSRQGNSANTGELFF
clone_size: once; v_call: TRBV10-2; d_call: TRBD1; j_call: TRBJ1-1; cdr3_nt: TGCGCCAGCGCAGGACAGGGCGACACTGAAGCTTTCTTT; cdr3_aa: CASAGQGDTEAFF
clone_size: once; v_call: TRBV15; d_call: .; j_call: TRBJ1-2; cdr3_nt: TGTGCCACCAGCAGAGATAGGGGTGGCTATGGCTACACCTTC; cdr3_aa: CATSRDRGGYGYTF
clone_size: .; v_call: TRBV6-5; d_call: .; j_call: TRBJ2-3; cdr3_nt: TGTGCCAGCACCCGGGACAGCACAGATACGCAGTATTTT; cdr3_aa: CASTRDSTDTQYF
clone_size: .; v_call: TRBV7-2; d_call: .; j_call: TRBJ1-6; cdr3_nt: TGTGCCAGCAGCTTAGCAGGGGGCTATAATTCACCCCTCCACTTT; cdr3_aa: CASSLAGGYNSPLHF
clone_size: .; v_call: TRBV29-1; d_call: .; j_call: TRBJ2-7; cdr3_nt: TGCAGCGCCCCCCCCGGGGCGGTAAGGAACGAGCAGTACTTC; cdr3_aa: CSAPPGAVRNEQYF
clone_size: .; v_call: TRBV6-1; d_call: .; j_call: TRBJ2-7; cdr3_nt: TGTGCCAGCAGTGAACTCCCCTTTTTCGGACAAGGCTACGAGCAGTACTTC; cdr3_aa: CASSELPFFGQGYEQYF
clone_size: .; v_call: TRBV5-1; d_call: .; j_call: TRBJ1-6; cdr3_nt: TGCGCCAGCAGCTTGGCAGCAGGGAAGAATTCACCCCTCCACTTT; cdr3_aa: CASSLAAGKNSPLHF
clone_size: .; v_call: TRBV9; d_call: TRBD1; j_call: TRBJ1-2; cdr3_nt: TGTGCCAGCAGGGGACAGGCAGCCCGAGGCTACACCTTC; cdr3_aa: CASRGQAARGYTF
clone_size: .; v_call: TRBV7-2; d_call: TRBD1; j_call: TRBJ2-7; cdr3_nt: TGTGCCAGCAGCCCACGGACAGGGGGCATCTACGAGCAGTACTTC; cdr3_aa: CASSPRTGGIYEQYF
clone_size: .; v_call: TRBV11-2; d_call: TRBD1; j_call: TRBJ1-1; cdr3_nt: TGTGCCAGCAGCTTAGGCGCCGGGACAGGGGGGAGCACTGAAGCTTTCTTT; cdr3_aa: CASSLGAGTGGSTEAFF
clone_size: .; v_call: TRBV5-1; d_call: .; j_call: TRBJ2-1; cdr3_nt: TGCGCCAGCAGCTTGGGGGCAGGAAACTACAATGAGCAGTTCTTC; cdr3_aa: CASSLGAGNYNEQFF
clone_size: .; v_call: TRBV14; d_call: .; j_call: TRBJ2-7; cdr3_nt: TGTGCCAGCAGCGAAGTTGCCGCCTACGAGCAGTACTTC; cdr3_aa: CASSEVAAYEQYF
clone_size: .; v_call: TRBV6-5; d_call: TRBD1; j_call: TRBJ1-6; cdr3_nt: TGTGCCAGCAGTTACACGACAGGGGGCCGGAATTCACCCCTCCACTTT; cdr3_aa: CASSYTTGGRNSPLHF
clone_size: .; v_call: TRBV15; d_call: TRBD2; j_call: TRBJ2-3; cdr3_nt: TGTGCCACCAGCAGAGACTGGACTAGTGGGCAGTATTTT; cdr3_aa: CATSRDWTSGQYF
clone_size: .; v_call: TRBV6-1; d_call: TRBD1; j_call: TRBJ1-4; cdr3_nt: TGTGCCAGCAGCCTTAACACAGGGGTAGAAAAACTGTTTTTT; cdr3_aa: CASSLNTGVEKLFF
clone_size: .; v_call: TRBV7-9; d_call: .; j_call: TRBJ1-1; cdr3_nt: TGTGCCAGCAGCTTAACAGGGTTCGACACTGAAGCTTTCTTT; cdr3_aa: CASSLTGFDTEAFF
clone_size: .; v_call: TRBV7-9; d_call: .; j_call: TRBJ1-1; cdr3_nt: TGTGCCAGCAGCTTAGGCCAGAACACTGAAGCTTTCTTT; cdr3_aa: CASSLGQNTEAFF
clone_size: .; v_call: TRBV5-1; d_call: .; j_call: TRBJ2-5; cdr3_nt: TGCGCCAGCAGCTTGGAAAACCGGGACCCGCAGTACTTC; cdr3_aa: CASSLENRDPQYF
clone_size: .; v_call: TRBV11-3; d_call: .; j_call: TRBJ1-6; cdr3_nt: TGTGCCAGCAGAAGATTCCAGGACCCCCTCCACTTT; cdr3_aa: CASRRFQDPLHF
clone_size: .; v_call: TRBV29-1; d_call: .; j_call: TRBJ1-1; cdr3_nt: TGCAGCGTAGGACTGAGGGACAACACTGAAGCTTTCTTT; cdr3_aa: CSVGLRDNTEAFF
clone_size: .; v_call: TRBV7-2; d_call: .; j_call: TRBJ2-7; cdr3_nt: TGTGCCAGTAGTGAGCAGGGCAGCCCCTACGAGCAGTACTTC; cdr3_aa: CASSEQGSPYEQYF
clone_size: .; v_call: TRBV4-3; d_call: .; j_call: TRBJ1-2; cdr3_nt: TGCGCCAGTACTACACTTCCGGGACACTATGGCTACACCTTC; cdr3_aa: CASTTLPGHYGYTF
clone_size: .; v_call: TRBV5-1; d_call: .; j_call: TRBJ2-7; cdr3_nt: TGCGCCAGCAGCTTGGGGTTGGACGAGCAGTACTTC; cdr3_aa: CASSLGLDEQYF
clone_size: .; v_call: TRBV6-1; d_call: .; j_call: TRBJ1-1; cdr3_nt: TGTGCCAGCAGTGACCCGGCTATGAACACTGAAGCTTTCTTT; cdr3_aa: CASSDPAMNTEAFF
clone_size: .; v_call: TRBV6-6; d_call: TRBD1; j_call: TRBJ2-4; cdr3_nt: TGTGCCAGCAGTTCGTCCGGGACAGGGGTTAGAAACATTCAGTACTTC; cdr3_aa: CASSSSGTGVRNIQYF